The 14 T cell receptor beta chains listed next were all sequenced from one sample in a study of blood T cell repertoires in COVID-19. Sequenced by immunoSEQ multiplex PCR; TCRdb stores in-frame clones only, minus some. Seen here are approximately 310,000 clones, more than 75% observed once, and the top ten hold 1%. What was sequenced was peripheral blood. These TCRs come from a man aged 45-65 years with active or convalescent COVID-19.

The rearrangement joins TRBV2 to TRBJ2-1; D is unresolved. The CDR3 totals 15 residues. Trimming shortened V by 4 bases and J by 0 bases, and 10 bases separated the two germline ends. CDR1 and CDR2 from the germline V gene are SNHLY and FYNNEI. CDR3 in DNA: TGTGCCAGCAGTGGAACATTGCTCTCCTACAATGAGCAGTTCTTC. It yields the protein CASSGTLLSYNEQFF. Using reference TRBV2 and TRBJ2-1 for the parts outside the CDR3, the full variable domain is EPEVTQTPSHQVTQMGQEVILRCVPISNHLYFYWYRQILGQKVEFLVSFYNNEISEKSEIFDDQFSVERPDGSNFTLKIRSTKLEDSAMYFCASSGTLLSYNEQFFGPGTRLTVL.

The chain is built from TRBV5-1 and TRBJ2-2; 8 positions match TRBD1. The CDR3 length is 16 residues. The V gene end was trimmed by 1 base and the J gene end by 5 bases; junction bases not matched to a gene: 7. From germline, CDR1 is SGHRS and CDR2 YFSETQ. The DNA for the CDR3 is TGCGCCAGCAGCTTGTTCCCGGACAGGGAAACCGGGGAGCTGTTTTTT. It specifies CASSLFPDRETGELFF.

CDR3 sequence: CASSSGDRVDYGYTF. Here the CDR3 DNA reads TGTGCCAGCAGCTCCGGCGACAGGGTTGACTATGGCTACACCTTC. The chain carries TRBV5-4 and TRBJ1-2, with 7 bases that match TRBD1. The CDR3 covers 15 residues. CDR1 is SGHNT, CDR2 YYREEE, per germline (reference sequence). V shed 3 bases, J shed 3 bases, and the junction held 8 bases outside the gene matches.

On this clone itself: Within the sample, other DNA sequences also encode this same CDR3. The rearrangement joins TRBV9 to TRBJ2-1; 9 bases agree with TRBD2. The CDR3 runs 14 residues. Germline CDR1 reads SGDLS; CDR2 reads YYNGEE. The V segment lost 2 bases and the J segment 5 bases; nucleotides outside the gene matches: 2. The CDR3 DNA follows: TGTGCCAGCAGCGTTAGCGGGGGTAACAATGAGCAGTTCTTC. The encoded protein is CASSVSGGNNEQFF.

The chain couples TRBV6-5 to TRBJ1-2; 7 bases match TRBD1. The ends lost 6 bases at V and 3 bases at J; junction bases unmatched: 4. The CDR3 contains 13 residues. Germline assignment: CDR1 MNHEY and CDR2 SVGAGI. CDR3: CASREGADYGYTF. CDR3 coding DNA: TGTGCCAGCAGGGAGGGGGCAGACTATGGCTACACCTTC.

This chain uses TRBV5-1 with TRBJ2-7; 9 bases line up with TRBD1. CDR1 is SGHRS and CDR2 is YFSETQ in the germline V gene. This CDR3 is built from 14 residues. V lost 4 bases and J lost 4; bases outside the gene matches: 6. DNA for the CDR3: TGCGCCAGCAGCCAGGGGACAGGGATTTACGAGCAGTACTTC. Translation: CASSQGTGIYEQYF.

This clone was picked up one time. This chain uses TRBV5-6 with TRBJ2-3; 7 nucleotides agree with TRBD1. The CDR3 totals 13 residues. Germline assignment: CDR1 SGHDT and CDR2 YYEEEE. The V and J ends lost 1 base and 6 bases, in that order; junction bases with no gene match: 2. In DNA, the CDR3 is TGTGCCAGCAGCTTGAGGGGGCGGGATACGCAGTATTTT. It specifies CASSLRGRDTQYF.

The CDR3 DNA reads as TGTGCCAGCAGCCCTCGGGACAGCTACGAGCAGTACTTC. It codes for CASSPRDSYEQYF. The chain is built from TRBV4-2 and TRBJ2-7, with TRBD1 matching 7 bases. This CDR3 has 13 amino acids. J gave up 3 bases and V 4 bases, and 3 bases lay outside the gene matches. CDR1 and CDR2 from the germline V gene are LGHNA and YNFKEQ.

The chain has TRBV10-3 and TRBJ1-1; 9 bases align to TRBD1. The CDR3 length is 16 residues. Looked up from germline, CDR1 is ENHRY and CDR2 is SYGVKD. V was pared by 4 bases and J by 1 base, with 7 bases of the junction left unmatched. The CDR3 spells CAISVDSTGGNTEAFF. The CDR3 DNA is TGTGCCATCAGTGTTGATTCGACAGGGGGGAACACTGAAGCTTTCTTT.

The J gene is TRBJ2-2, the V gene TRBV18, with unresolved D. Per germline, CDR1 KGHSH and CDR2 LQKENI. Trimming shortened V by 5 bases and J by 2 bases, and 9 bases separated the two germline ends. The CDR3 is 14 residues long. The CDR3 DNA is TGTGCCAGCTCAGTAAACTCAAACACCGGGGAGCTGTTTTTT. Protein: CASSVNSNTGELFF.

As regards this clone: One end of the junction does not line up with germline, which may come from a read error. The chain is built from TRBV4-3 and TRBJ1-2; the D gene is possibly TRBD1 (5 bases). The CDR3 contains 12 residues. Germline V lookup: CDR1 LGHNA, CDR2 YSLEER. CDR3 in amino acids: CASSQDGGRAQF. DNA of the CDR3: TGCGCCAGCAGCCAAGATGGGGGGAGGGCGCAGTTC.

DNA for the CDR3: TGCGCCAGCAGTGCAACAGGGGAGGAGGCTTTCTTT. It encodes CASSATGEEAFF. The chain combines TRBV10-1 with TRBJ1-1; 7 nucleotides agree with TRBD1. The length of the CDR3 is 12 residues. Trimming cost V 4 bases and J 11 bases; bases outside gene matches: 7. Germline-derived CDR1 and CDR2 are WNHNN and SYGVQD (reference sequence).

The CDR3 bases are TGTGCCAGCAGCCTAGGGCTCGGGACTGAAGCTTTCTTT. It translates to CASSLGLGTEAFF. The chain has TRBV7-9 and TRBJ1-1; the D is unclear. V dropped 5 bases and J dropped 5 bases, with 12 bases sitting between them. Germline CDR1 and CDR2: SEHNR and FQNEAQ (reference sequence). The CDR3 length is 13 residues.

V and J are TRBV5-1 and TRBJ2-1; D unclear. CDR3 length equals 15 residues. Germline V gene lookup returns CDR1 SGHRS and CDR2 YFSETQ. Trimming left V 4 bases short and J 0 bases short, with 11 bases between. The CDR3 nucleotides read TGCGCCAGCAGCCCTCCCGGTAGCTCCTACAATGAGCAGTTCTTC. It codes for CASSPPGSSYNEQFF. Drawing the rest from reference TRBV5-1 and TRBJ2-1, the complete variable domain is KAGVTQTPRYLIKTRGQQVTLSCSPISGHRSVSWYQQTPGQGLQFLFEYFSETQRNKGNFPGRFSGRQFSNSRSEMNVSTLELGDSALYLCASSPPGSSYNEQFFGPGTRLTVL.